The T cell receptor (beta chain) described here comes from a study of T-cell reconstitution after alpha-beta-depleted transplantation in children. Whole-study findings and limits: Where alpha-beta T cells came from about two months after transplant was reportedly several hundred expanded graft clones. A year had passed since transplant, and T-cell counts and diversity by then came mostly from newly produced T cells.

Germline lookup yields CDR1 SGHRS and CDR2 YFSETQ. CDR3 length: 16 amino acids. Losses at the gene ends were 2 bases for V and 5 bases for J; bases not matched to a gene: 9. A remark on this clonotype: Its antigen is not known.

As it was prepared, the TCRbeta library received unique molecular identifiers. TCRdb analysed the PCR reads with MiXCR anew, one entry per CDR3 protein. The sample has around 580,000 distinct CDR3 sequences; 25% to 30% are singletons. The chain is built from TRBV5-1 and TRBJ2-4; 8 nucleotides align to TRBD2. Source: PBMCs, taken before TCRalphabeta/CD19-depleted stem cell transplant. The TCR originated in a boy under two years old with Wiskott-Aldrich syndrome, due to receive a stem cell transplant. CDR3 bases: TGCGCCAGCAGCTTAGGACTAGCTTTTATTGAAAACATTCAGTACTTC. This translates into CASSLGLAFIENIQYF.